The clone carrying this T cell receptor beta chain showed up just a few times. Its antigen remains unidentified. The data originate from a study of cytomegalovirus exposure and HLA in healthy donors. Study-level points and caveats: Accurate prediction of HLA-A and HLA-B alleles (for most subjects) was reportedly achieved from TCR beta sequences. Accounts indicate the classifier identified cytomegalovirus status with strong specificity and sensitivity. An analysis was carried out at a later point. It showed that HLA-associated TCR beta chains were more clonally expanded than equally common non-associated chains. In a later analysis, the majority of CMV-associated beta chains seemingly showed HLA restriction.

Primers: 60 Vbeta forward and 13 Jbeta reverse. Assay: immunoSEQ multiplex PCR; the TCRdb copy retains only in-frame clones and omits some. Among 150,000 or so clones, around 77% were seen once, and the ten largest hold roughly 2%. Sequencing input: PBMCs. This sequence originates from a man in his forties or fifties in good health and CMV-seropositive.

The CDR3 nucleotides read TGTGCCAGCAGCAAGGACAGGGAGAACACTGAAGCTTTCTTT. Translating gives CASSKDRENTEAFF. The V and J genes are TRBV11-3 and TRBJ1-1; 8 nucleotides agree with TRBD1. The length of the CDR3 is 14 residues. After removal of 5 bases from V and 1 base from J, the junction contained 3 bases not matched to a gene. Germline CDR1 reads SGHNT; CDR2 reads YENEEA.